These 31 T cell receptor beta chains originate from one sample sequenced in a study of early T cells in non-severe SARS-CoV-2 infection. TCRdb called the 5' RACE reads again in MiXCR, with one record for every CDR3 protein. The sample comprises fewer than 30,000 distinct CDR3 sequences, less than 6.5% of which are singletons, and 4% rests with the top ten. The sample taken for sequencing was whole blood. The source is an adult who was a healthcare worker with PCR-confirmed SARS-CoV-2 infection or an uninfected control (not recorded which).

This chain joins TRBV20-1 and TRBJ2-5; D not resolved. This CDR3 has 13 amino acids. Per germline, CDR1 DFQATT and CDR2 SNEGSKA (reference sequence). Trimming took off 6 bases at V and 7 bases at J, with 18 bases between the two ends. The CDR3 DNA is TGCAGTGCCGTCATGTCCGTGTTGAGGACCCAGTACTTC. It translates to CSAVMSVLRTQYF.

This clonotype has at least ten counts. The rearrangement links TRBV14 to TRBJ2-7, with D possibly being TRBD2 (5 bases). The V gene lost 2 bases and the J gene lost 4 bases, with 6 bases spanning the gap. The CDR3 loop spans 12 amino acids. Per germline, CDR1 SGHDN and CDR2 FVKESK. This chain's CDR3 is CASSQRGYEQYF. Written as DNA, the CDR3 is TGTGCCAGCAGCCAAAGAGGGTACGAGCAGTACTTC.

This clonotype was seen many times. The rearrangement uses TRBV18 and TRBJ1-1; D not resolved. Germline CDR1 KGHSH, CDR2 LQKENI. Trimming pared 3 bases from V and 4 bases from J, leaving 15 bases between. This CDR3 has 15 amino acids. The CDR3 region is CASSPVGPGSTEAFF. The DNA for the CDR3 is TGTGCCAGCTCACCGGTAGGCCCTGGAAGCACTGAAGCTTTCTTT.

There are many counts of this clonotype. V is TRBV6-2 or TRBV6-3 and J is TRBJ1-4; TRBD1 is a possible D gene (6 bases). Germline CDR1 reads MNHEY; CDR2 reads SVGEGT. V dropped 8 bases and J dropped 2 bases, with 9 bases sitting between them. The CDR3 length is 13 residues. The CDR3 region is CASGTTTNEKLFF. The CDR3 DNA reads TGTGCCAGCGGGACAACCACTAATGAAAAACTGTTTTTT.

The chain has TRBV6-5 and TRBJ2-3; 7 bases match TRBD1. V dropped 7 bases and J dropped 2; count of bases not matched to a gene: 0. Germline V gene sequence: CDR1 MNHEY, CDR2 SVGAGI. The CDR3 sequence is 12 residues long. Here the CDR3 reads CASKGATDTQYF. The CDR3 bases are TGTGCCAGCAAGGGGGCCACAGATACGCAGTATTTT.

This chain links TRBV19 with TRBJ2-7; D uncertain. The germline V and J ends were trimmed by 6 bases and 0 bases, with 9 bases remaining between them. CDR1 LNHDA and CDR2 SQIVND come from the germline V gene (reference sequence). CDR3 length equals 13 residues. CDR3 DNA: TGTGCCAGTAGCACTTTCTCCTCCTACGAGCAGTACTTC. As protein: CASSTFSSYEQYF. Supplemented by reference TRBV19 and TRBJ2-7, the full variable domain reads DGGITQSPKYLFRKEGQNVTLSCEQNLNHDAMYWYRQDPGQGLRLIYYSQIVNDFQKGDIAEGYSVSREKKESFPLTVTSAQKNPTAFYLCASSTFSSYEQYFGPGTRLTVT.

Many counts were recorded for this clonotype. The V and J genes are TRBV4-2 and TRBJ2-7; weak D call: TRBD1 (5 bases). The CDR3 contains 14 residues. Per the germline V gene, CDR1 is LGHNA and CDR2 is YNFKEQ. V was shortened by 0 bases and J by 6 bases, with 12 bases between the two germline ends. CDR3 sequence: CASSQDVTDREQYF. Written as DNA, the CDR3 is TGTGCCAGCAGCCAAGATGTGACAGACCGCGAGCAGTACTTC.

Ten or more counts support this clonotype. The CDR3 is CSALTGADTEAFF. As DNA, the CDR3 is TGCAGTGCTTTGACAGGGGCCGACACTGAAGCTTTCTTT. The V call is TRBV20-1, the J call TRBJ1-1; 8 bases match TRBD1. Germline values: CDR1 DFQATT, CDR2 SNEGSKA (reference sequence). The length of the CDR3 is 13 residues. V was pared by 5 bases and J by 3 bases, with 5 bases of the junction left unmatched.

This rearrangement joins TRBV29-1 to TRBJ2-3, with D possibly being TRBD1 or TRBD2 (6 bases each). The germline V gene encodes CDR1 SQVTM and CDR2 ANQGSEA. This CDR3 is 12 amino acids long. The CDR3 protein is CAGGGNTDTQYF. For the CDR3, the DNA is TGCGCCGGGGGCGGAAACACAGATACGCAGTATTTT.

This clonotype was recorded many times. V gene TRBV4-3 combines with J gene TRBJ2-7; no definite D call. Germline CDR1 is LGHNA and CDR2 is YSLEER. This CDR3 has 14 residues. V dropped 1 base and J dropped 2 bases, with 9 bases sitting between them. CDR3 DNA: TGCGCCAGCAGCCAAGCGGTCCTACCCTACGAGCAGTACTTC. Its translation: CASSQAVLPYEQYF.

This sequence joins TRBV12-5 and TRBJ2-4, with D perhaps assigned TRBD1 or TRBD2 (5 bases each). V was pared by 2 bases and J by 1 base, with 9 bases between. This CDR3 comprises 15 residues. Germline CDR1 is LGHNT and CDR2 is FRNRAP. The CDR3 protein is CASGLMGVAKNIQYF. The CDR3 DNA reads as TGTGCTAGTGGTTTGATGGGGGTGGCCAAAAACATTCAGTACTTC.

This clonotype came up many times. The chain employs TRBV20-1 and TRBJ1-5; D unresolved. The CDR3 runs 12 residues. Germline-derived CDR1 and CDR2 are DFQATT and SNEGSKA (reference sequence). With 0 bases removed from V and 6 bases from J, the gap between germline ends came to 6 bases. The DNA for the CDR3 is TGCAGTGCTAGAGATTCCGGTCAGCCCCAGCATTTT. Protein sequence: CSARDSGQPQHF.

This clonotype appeared many times. The chain joins TRBV11-2 to TRBJ2-1, with D perhaps TRBD1 (6 bases). Germline CDR1 SGHAT, CDR2 FQNNGV. Trimming took 1 base from V and 9 from J, leaving 10 bases between them. The CDR3 has 13 amino acids. CDR3 bases: TGTGCCAGCAGCTTAGTGGGGGCTGGTGAGCAGTTCTTC. Encoded protein: CASSLVGAGEQFF.

This clonotype was counted ten times or more. The chain is built from TRBV14 and TRBJ2-3, with 8 bases matching TRBD2. V lost 3 bases and J lost 1; bases outside the gene matches: 6. The CDR3 has 16 residues. Germline V gives CDR1 SGHDN, CDR2 FVKESK. This CDR3 reads CASSQSFSGGTDTQYF. CDR3 bases: TGTGCCAGCAGCCAGAGTTTTAGCGGGGGCACAGATACGCAGTATTTT.

This clonotype has at least ten counts. The chain uses TRBV5-4 and TRBJ2-3; 7 nucleotides match TRBD2. With 1 base clipped from V and 4 bases from J, the junction kept 12 bases outside the gene matches. The CDR3 runs 17 residues. Per germline, CDR1 SGHNT and CDR2 YYREEE (reference sequence). Here the CDR3 reads CASSLFSLAAVADTQYF. The CDR3 bases are TGTGCCAGCAGCTTGTTTAGTCTAGCGGCCGTCGCAGATACGCAGTATTTT.

At least ten counts were recorded for this clonotype. The chain has TRBV2 and TRBJ2-7; D is unclear. The CDR3 runs to 13 residues. From germline, CDR1 is SNHLY and CDR2 FYNNEI. V was clipped by 6 bases and J by 2 bases, with 11 bases between them. CDR3 sequence reads: CASSSGSPYEQYF. CDR3 coding DNA: TGTGCCAGCAGCTCCGGGTCGCCCTACGAGCAGTACTTC.

This clonotype was counted at least ten times. CDR3 amino acids: CSVEISSGVEQYF. In nucleotides, the CDR3 is TGCAGCGTTGAAATATCTAGCGGGGTCGAGCAGTACTTC. The chain couples TRBV29-1 to TRBJ2-7; 9 positions agree with TRBD2. There are 13 residues in the CDR3. V was pared by 2 bases and J by 6 bases, with 5 bases of the junction left unmatched. The V gene's germline CDR1 is SQVTM and CDR2 ANQGSEA.

This clonotype was seen many times. V gene TRBV12-3 or TRBV12-4 combines with J gene TRBJ1-5; D ambiguous. The CDR3 is made up of 13 amino acids. The V gene lost 6 bases and the J gene lost 0 bases, with 6 bases spanning the gap. CDR3 sequence (DNA): TGTGCCAGCAGGGGCAATAGCAATCAGCCCCAGCATTTT. This encodes CASRGNSNQPQHF.

The V gene is TRBV7-6, the J gene TRBJ1-1; D remains unclear. V was trimmed by 8 bases and J by 1 base, leaving 11 bases between them. The germline V gene has CDR1 SGHVS and CDR2 FNYEAQ. The CDR3 contains 13 residues. CDR3 protein: CASSIGRNTEAFF. DNA of the CDR3: TGTGCCAGCTCAATTGGACGGAACACTGAAGCTTTCTTT.

The CDR3: CASSPGQGARTNEKLFF. For the CDR3, the DNA is TGCGCCAGCAGCCCGGGACAGGGAGCCCGAACTAATGAAAAACTGTTTTTT. V and J are TRBV5-1 and TRBJ1-4, with TRBD1 matching 9 bases. The CDR3 has 17 amino acids. Trimming removed 4 bases from V and 1 base from J; junction bases left unmatched: 8. Germline assignment: CDR1 SGHRS and CDR2 YFSETQ.

This clonotype was seen at least ten times. As DNA, the CDR3 is TGTGCCAGCAGCTTAGGGGAAGGGTTTGGGACGAATGAGCAGTTCTTC. Residues: CASSLGEGFGTNEQFF. The chain recombines TRBV7-6 with TRBJ2-1; D may be TRBD1 or TRBD2 (5 bases each). The V gene lost 1 base and the J gene lost 7 bases, with 17 bases spanning the gap. This CDR3 contains 16 residues. The V gene's germline CDR1 is SGHVS and CDR2 FNYEAQ. Together with reference TRBV7-6 and TRBJ2-1, the CDR3 gives the full variable domain: GAGVSQSPRYKVTKRGQDVALRCDPISGHVSLYWYRQALGQGPEFLTYFNYEAQQDKSGLPNDRFSAERPEGSISTLTIQRTEQRDSAMYRCASSLGEGFGTNEQFFGPGTRLTVL.

The CDR3, as DNA: TGTGCCAGCAGCTTAGTAGGGGACGGTGAGCAGTTCTTC. Protein sequence: CASSLVGDGEQFF. The chain couples TRBV7-6 to TRBJ2-1; D is perhaps TRBD1 or TRBD2 (5 bases each). This CDR3 is built from 13 residues. Germline CDR1 and CDR2: SGHVS and FNYEAQ. V dropped 1 base and J dropped 9 bases, with 10 bases sitting between them.

In its sample, this clonotype is medium-sized. The chain has TRBV11-2 and TRBJ2-5; 12 bases align to TRBD2. The CDR3 contains 16 residues. J gave up 1 base and V 5 bases, and 5 bases lay outside the gene matches. CDR1 and CDR2 (germline): SGHAT, FQNNGV. The CDR3 nucleotides are TGTGCCAGCAGCCTTCTAGCGGGGGGGATCCAAGAGACCCAGTACTTC. This encodes CASSLLAGGIQETQYF.

The table lists this clonotype with many counts. V usage is TRBV5-1 and J usage is TRBJ1-1; 7 bases agree with TRBD1. The CDR3 sequence is 14 residues long. The J segment lost 4 bases and the V segment lost 4 bases, leaving 7 bases of the junction unmatched. Germline loops: CDR1 SGHRS, CDR2 YFSETQ. The CDR3 nucleotides are TGCGCCAGCAGCCCTCAGGGGGATGGCACTGAAGCTTTCTTT. Translation: CASSPQGDGTEAFF.

This clonotype appeared a few times. The V gene is TRBV29-1, the J gene TRBJ2-3; D may match TRBD1 or TRBD2 (5 bases each). Germline lookup yields CDR1 SQVTM and CDR2 ANQGSEA. The ends were cut back, 8 bases at V and 2 bases at J, with 14 bases in the middle. CDR3 length: 13 amino acids. CDR3 in amino acids: CSSEGSLTDTQYF. In DNA form, the CDR3 reads TGCAGCTCCGAGGGGTCCCTCACAGATACGCAGTATTTT.

Written as DNA, the CDR3 is TGTGCCAGCAGTGATACATTGTACCAAGAGACCCAGTACTTC. This gives the protein CASSDTLYQETQYF. The chain is built from TRBV2 and TRBJ2-5; D not certain. The length of the CDR3 is 14 residues. The V gene's germline CDR1 is SNHLY and CDR2 FYNNEI. V lost 3 bases and J lost 0, with 8 bases in between.

This clonotype was seen more than once but under ten times. The gene calls are TRBV15 and TRBJ1-1; no clear D. Germline CDR1 reads LNHNV; CDR2 reads YYDKDF (reference sequence). The CDR3 extends over 13 amino acids. Trimming shortened V by 3 bases and J by 4 bases, and 9 bases separated the two germline ends. The CDR3 protein is CATSRRQATEAFF. In DNA, the CDR3 is TGTGCCACCAGCAGGAGACAAGCCACTGAAGCTTTCTTT.

The table lists this clonotype with many counts. The chain combines TRBV6-2 or TRBV6-3 with TRBJ2-1; perhaps TRBD1 as D (8 bases). Germline V gene lookup returns CDR1 MNHEY and CDR2 SVGEGT. There are 12 residues in the CDR3. Trimming shortened V by 10 bases and J by 7 bases, and 14 bases separated the two germline ends. CDR3 protein: CATGQGGNEQFF. The CDR3 nucleotides read TGTGCCACCGGACAGGGAGGGAATGAGCAGTTCTTC.

This clonotype has at least ten counts. The chain uses TRBV5-5 and TRBJ1-4; D unresolved. The ends were cut back, 0 bases at V and 8 bases at J, with 8 bases in the middle. The CDR3 has 13 residues. From germline, CDR1 is SGHKS and CDR2 YYEKEE (reference sequence). CDR3 sequence (DNA): TGTGCCAGCAGCTTGGGCCCTCGGGAAAAACTGTTTTTT. Its protein product is CASSLGPREKLFF.

This clonotype showed up many times. The chain combines TRBV4-3 with TRBJ1-4; 7 positions match TRBD1. Germline V gene sequence: CDR1 LGHNA, CDR2 YSLEER. V was clipped by 3 bases and J by 0 bases; unmatched bases: 4. CDR3 length: 16 residues. CDR3 sequence reads: CASSHGTAATNEKLFF. CDR3 DNA sequence: TGCGCCAGCAGCCATGGGACAGCCGCAACTAATGAAAAACTGTTTTTT.

This clonotype was detected many times. The CDR3 DNA is TGTGCCATCAGTGAGAAGTCAGGGGCTCTCCCCATTCAGTACTTC. It codes for CAISEKSGALPIQYF. The chain uses TRBV10-3 and TRBJ2-4; D is perhaps TRBD1 (6 bases). This CDR3 is 15 amino acids long. V lost 2 bases, J lost 9 bases, and 17 bases lay in between. Germline CDR1 reads ENHRY; CDR2 reads SYGVKD.